The rows below give T cell receptor beta chains drawn from one sample of a study of cytomegalovirus exposure and HLA in healthy donors. Repertoires were generated with immunoSEQ multiplex PCR, while TCRdb's copy carries only in-frame clones and drops some. Of about 120,000 clones listed, over 60% are singletons. What was sequenced was PBMCs. The receptors stem from a woman aged 25 to 45 in good health and CMV-seropositive. The CDR3 runs from the conserved cysteine through the conserved F or W. Each record gives: clone size, V gene, D gene, J gene, CDR3 protein, CDR3 DNA. The D gene is left open where the match is weak. A row's size may be missing; if present it is once, few, many or a size class.

>NA|TRBV11-2|NA|TRBJ2-3
CASGQNTDTQYF
TGTGCCAGCGGACAGAACACAGATACGCAGTATTTT
>NA|TRBV4-2|NA|TRBJ1-4
CASSQDGGGRGEKLFF
TGTGCCAGCAGCCAAGATGGCGGAGGCAGGGGTGAAAAACTGTTTTTT
>few|TRBV29-1|NA|TRBJ1-4
CSVERPGSNEKLFF
TGCAGCGTTGAGAGGCCCGGGTCTAATGAAAAACTGTTTTTT
>NA|TRBV7-3|NA|TRBJ2-7
CASSLTGGATYEQYF
TGTGCCAGCAGCCTCACCGGAGGGGCGACCTACGAGCAGTACTTC
>NA|TRBV7-9|TRBD1|TRBJ1-6
CASSSRTGGSYNSPLHF
TGTGCCAGCAGCTCTAGGACAGGGGGCTCCTATAATTCACCCCTCCACTTT
>NA|TRBV7-2|TRBD2|TRBJ2-5
CASSPTTAGGLETQYF
TGTGCCAGCAGCCCAACTACAGCGGGGGGCTTAGAGACCCAGTACTTC
>NA|TRBV5-1|TRBD1|TRBJ1-1
CASSVRPGTGITEAFF
TGCGCCAGCAGCGTTCGACCGGGGACAGGAATTACCGAAGCTTTCTTT
>NA|TRBV4-2|TRBD1|TRBJ1-5
CASSRTGESAQPQHF
TGTGCCAGCAGCCGAACAGGGGAGAGTGCACAGCCCCAGCATTTT
>NA|TRBV7-6|NA|TRBJ1-3
CASSQSTPGREGNTIYF
TGTGCCAGCAGCCAATCAACCCCCGGGCGGGAGGGAAACACCATATATTTT
>NA|TRBV5-1|TRBD1|TRBJ2-3
CASSLGTGRDTQYF
TGCGCCAGCAGCCTGGGGACAGGGAGAGATACGCAGTATTTT
>NA|TRBV19|TRBD1|TRBJ1-5
CASSIQTGGFNQPQHF
TGTGCCAGTAGTATACAGACAGGGGGCTTCAATCAGCCCCAGCATTTT
>NA|TRBV7-9|TRBD1|TRBJ2-7
CASRDRGDEQYF
TGTGCCAGCAGGGACAGGGGCGACGAGCAGTACTTC
>NA|TRBV27|NA|TRBJ1-2
CASSFQGRAGYTF
TGTGCCAGCAGTTTTCAGGGCCGGGCGGGCTACACCTTC
>NA|TRBV7-6|TRBD2|TRBJ2-1
CASSLTSGGMSYNEQFF
TGTGCCAGCAGCTTGACTAGCGGGGGTATGTCCTACAATGAGCAGTTCTTC
>NA|TRBV9|TRBD2|TRBJ2-3
CASSVGGHGTDTQYF
TGTGCCAGCAGCGTGGGAGGGCATGGCACAGATACGCAGTATTTT
>NA|TRBV27|NA|TRBJ2-5
CASSLLQETQYF
TGTGCCAGCAGTTTACTCCAAGAGACCCAGTACTTC
>NA|TRBV4-1|TRBD1|TRBJ1-5
CASSPGGQGTGQPQHF
TGTGCCAGCAGCCCCGGGGGACAGGGTACTGGGCAGCCCCAGCATTTT
>NA|TRBV11-2|NA|TRBJ2-7
CASSLWPEDEQYF
TGTGCCAGCAGCTTATGGCCGGAGGACGAGCAGTACTTC
>NA|TRBV2|TRBD2|TRBJ2-7
CASSEVAGGSYEQYF
TGTGCCAGCAGTGAAGTAGCGGGGGGGTCCTACGAGCAGTACTTC
>few|TRBV19|TRBD1|TRBJ2-3
CASSIGQGFGDTQYF
TGTGCCAGTAGTATAGGACAGGGATTCGGTGATACGCAGTATTTT
>NA|TRBV11-2|NA|TRBJ2-7
CASSPIRRQGSYEQYF
TGTGCCAGCAGCCCGATTCGCCGGCAGGGGTCCTACGAGCAGTACTTC
>NA|TRBV5-1|NA|TRBJ2-7
CASSRTRDSYAGEQYF
TGCGCCAGCAGCCGTACCCGGGACTCCTATGCCGGCGAGCAGTACTTC
>NA|TRBV7-9|NA|TRBJ2-5
CASSLVPGPGETQYF
TGTGCCAGCAGCTTAGTGCCAGGCCCGGGGGAGACCCAGTACTTC
>NA|TRBV27|NA|TRBJ2-5
CASKNSGRQETQYF
TGTGCCAGCAAGAACTCCGGCAGGCAAGAGACCCAGTACTTC
>NA|TRBV4-1|TRBD2|TRBJ2-5
CASSPQTSGRGETQYF
TGTGCCAGCAGCCCGCAAACTAGCGGCCGGGGGGAGACCCAGTACTTC
>NA|TRBV7-3|NA|TRBJ2-3
CASSFGQGGDTQYF
TGTGCCAGCAGCTTCGGACAGGGAGGGGATACGCAGTATTTT
>NA|TRBV7-3|TRBD1|TRBJ1-5
CASSFSRDRGDNSNQPQHF
TGTGCCAGCAGCTTTAGCCGGGACAGGGGGGATAATAGCAATCAGCCCCAGCATTTT
>NA|TRBV27|TRBD1|TRBJ1-4
CASSFVTGVGEKLFF
TGTGCCAGCAGTTTCGTGACAGGGGTTGGAGAAAAACTGTTTTTT
>few|TRBV2|TRBD1|TRBJ1-2
CASSYRDRVYGYTF
TGTGCCAGCAGCTACCGGGACAGGGTCTATGGCTACACCTTC
>once|TRBV4-1|NA|TRBJ1-1
CASSRPGGKTEAFF
TGCGCCAGCAGCCGCCCGGGGGGCAAAACTGAAGCTTTCTTT
>NA|TRBV19|TRBD1|TRBJ1-2
CASRNPDRGLYGYTF
TGTGCCAGTAGAAACCCGGACAGGGGGCTCTATGGCTACACCTTC
>NA|TRBV7-2|TRBD1|TRBJ2-5
CASSFNRGGQETQYF
TGTGCCAGCAGCTTTAACAGGGGTGGACAAGAGACCCAGTACTTC
>NA|TRBV7-3|NA|TRBJ2-1
CASSPRSASYNEQFF
TGTGCCAGCAGCCCGCGTTCTGCTTCCTACAATGAGCAGTTCTTC
>NA|TRBV15|TRBD2|TRBJ2-1
CATSVGTPGGEQFF
TGTGCCACCAGCGTCGGGACCCCGGGGGGAGAGCAGTTCTTC
>NA|TRBV11-2|NA|TRBJ2-3
CASSLRIGTSTDTQYF
TGTGCCAGCAGCTTACGGATCGGGACTAGCACAGATACGCAGTATTTT
>NA|TRBV28|NA|TRBJ2-5
CASSSVRLETQYF
TGTGCCAGCAGTTCTGTGCGGTTGGAGACCCAGTACTTC